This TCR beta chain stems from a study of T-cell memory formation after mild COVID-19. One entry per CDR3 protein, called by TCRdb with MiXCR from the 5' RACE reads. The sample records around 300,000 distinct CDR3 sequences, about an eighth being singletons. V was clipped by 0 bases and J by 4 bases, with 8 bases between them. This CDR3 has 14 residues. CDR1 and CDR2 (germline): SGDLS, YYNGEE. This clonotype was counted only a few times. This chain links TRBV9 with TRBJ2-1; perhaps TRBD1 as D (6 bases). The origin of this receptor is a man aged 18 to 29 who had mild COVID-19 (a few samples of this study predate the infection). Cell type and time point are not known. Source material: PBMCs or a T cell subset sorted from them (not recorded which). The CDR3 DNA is TGTGCCAGCAGCGTAGGGGGGCTTTACAATGAGCAGTTCTTC. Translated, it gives CASSVGGLYNEQFF. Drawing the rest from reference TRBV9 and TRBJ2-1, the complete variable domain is DSGVTQTPKHLITATGQRVTLRCSPRSGDLSVYWYQQSLDQGLQFLIQYYNGEERAKGNILERFSAQQFPDLHSELNLSSLELGDSALYFCASSVGGLYNEQFFGPGTRLTVL.